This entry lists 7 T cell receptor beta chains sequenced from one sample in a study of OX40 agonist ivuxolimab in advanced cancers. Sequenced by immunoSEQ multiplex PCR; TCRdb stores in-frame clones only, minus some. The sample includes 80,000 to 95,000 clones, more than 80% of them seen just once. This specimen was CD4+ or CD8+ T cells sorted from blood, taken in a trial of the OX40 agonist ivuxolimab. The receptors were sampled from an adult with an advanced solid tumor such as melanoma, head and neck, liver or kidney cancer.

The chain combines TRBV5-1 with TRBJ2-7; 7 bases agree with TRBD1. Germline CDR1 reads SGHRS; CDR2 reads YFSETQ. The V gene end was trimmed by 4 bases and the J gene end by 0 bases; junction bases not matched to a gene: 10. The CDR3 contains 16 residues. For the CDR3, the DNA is TGCGCCAGCAGCACCTCGACAGGGTTAGGCTCCTACGAGCAGTACTTC. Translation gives CASSTSTGLGSYEQYF.

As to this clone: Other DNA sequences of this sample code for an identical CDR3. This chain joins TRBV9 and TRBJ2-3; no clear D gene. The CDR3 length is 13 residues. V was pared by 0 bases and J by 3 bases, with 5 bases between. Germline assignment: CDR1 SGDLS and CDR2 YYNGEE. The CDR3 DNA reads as TGTGCCAGCAGCGTAGGAGTGACAGATACGCAGTATTTT. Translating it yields CASSVGVTDTQYF.

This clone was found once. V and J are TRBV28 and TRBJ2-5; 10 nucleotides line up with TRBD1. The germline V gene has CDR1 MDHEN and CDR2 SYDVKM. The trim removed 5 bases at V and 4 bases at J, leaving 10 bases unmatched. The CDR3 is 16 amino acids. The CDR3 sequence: CASSVPRDRGRETQYF. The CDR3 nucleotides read TGTGCCAGCAGTGTCCCCCGGGACAGGGGTCGAGAGACCCAGTACTTC.

CDR3 region: CASSPLVVSGGNLISYNSPLHF. The CDR3 nucleotides are TGCGCCAGCAGCCCCTTGGTGGTGTCCGGGGGCAATCTCATCTCCTATAATTCACCCCTCCACTTT. The V call is TRBV4-1, the J call TRBJ1-6; a possible D gene is TRBD1 (6 bases). CDR1 is MGHRA and CDR2 is YSYEKL in the germline V gene. Deletions cut 4 bases from V and 0 bases from J, with 28 bases between. The CDR3 totals 22 residues.

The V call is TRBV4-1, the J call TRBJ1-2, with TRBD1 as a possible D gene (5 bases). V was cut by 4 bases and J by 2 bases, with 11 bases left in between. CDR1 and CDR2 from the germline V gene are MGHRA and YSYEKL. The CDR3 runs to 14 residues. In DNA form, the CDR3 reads TGCGCCAGCAGCCCAGGGAATCTGAACTATGGCTACACCTTC. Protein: CASSPGNLNYGYTF.

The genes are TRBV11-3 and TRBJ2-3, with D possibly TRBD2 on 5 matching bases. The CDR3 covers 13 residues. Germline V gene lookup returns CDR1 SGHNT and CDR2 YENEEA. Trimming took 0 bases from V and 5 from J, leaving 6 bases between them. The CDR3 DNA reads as TGTGCCAGCAGCTTAGAGGCGGGAGATACGCAGTATTTT. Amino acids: CASSLEAGDTQYF.

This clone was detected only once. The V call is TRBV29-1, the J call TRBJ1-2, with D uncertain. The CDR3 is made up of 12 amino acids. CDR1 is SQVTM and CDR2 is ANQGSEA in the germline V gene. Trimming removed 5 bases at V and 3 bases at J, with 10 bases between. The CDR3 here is CSVRARDYGYTF. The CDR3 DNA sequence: TGCAGCGTTAGGGCGAGGGACTATGGCTACACCTTC.